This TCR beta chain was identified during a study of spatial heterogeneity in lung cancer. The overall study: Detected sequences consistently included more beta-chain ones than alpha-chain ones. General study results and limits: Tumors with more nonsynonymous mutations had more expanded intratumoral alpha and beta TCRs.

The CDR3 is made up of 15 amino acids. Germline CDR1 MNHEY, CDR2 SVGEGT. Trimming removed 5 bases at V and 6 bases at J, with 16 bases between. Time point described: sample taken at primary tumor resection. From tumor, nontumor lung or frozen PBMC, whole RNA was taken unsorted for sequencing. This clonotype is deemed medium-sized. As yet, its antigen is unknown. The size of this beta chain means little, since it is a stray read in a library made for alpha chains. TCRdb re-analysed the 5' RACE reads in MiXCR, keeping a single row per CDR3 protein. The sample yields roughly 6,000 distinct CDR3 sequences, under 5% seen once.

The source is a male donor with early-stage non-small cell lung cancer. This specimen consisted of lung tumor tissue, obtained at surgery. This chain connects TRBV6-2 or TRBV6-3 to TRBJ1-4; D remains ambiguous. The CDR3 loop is CASSPDRTWDEKLFF. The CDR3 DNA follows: TGTGCCAGCAGTCCCGACCGAACCTGGGATGAAAAACTGTTTTTT.